This T cell receptor (beta chain) was captured in a study of blood T cells in healthy people across ages. General study findings and limits: Diversity of TCR beta per million T cells declined in a roughly linear way with age. Compared with aged donors, long-lived donors showed fewer expanded clones, suggesting selection.

Of note for this clonotype: The antigen is not known.

The use of a sample-barcoded 5' primer and a J-beta primer mix characterized a second PCR of roughly 6 to 11 cycles. Every single cDNA molecule received a tag from a template-switch adaptor with 12 random nucleotides. TCRdb independently ran MiXCR on the 5' RACE reads; one entry per CDR3 protein. The repertoire holds roughly 860,000 distinct CDR3 sequences, with approximately 65% as singletons. The V segment lost 5 bases and the J segment 2 bases; nucleotides outside the gene matches: 7. CDR1 LGHDT and CDR2 YNNKEL come from the germline V gene (reference sequence). This CDR3 is 16 amino acids long. Each of the donors had roughly 9.3 milliliters of peripheral blood drawn into EDTA-treated Vacutainer tubes.

V usage is TRBV3-1 and J usage is TRBJ2-7; the match to TRBD2 covers 12 bases. The sequenced sample consisted of blood. The TCR sequence derives from a man aged 30 to 39 in good health. The CDR3 spells CASSVGLAGIPYEQYF. The CDR3 DNA is TGTGCCAGCAGCGTAGGACTAGCGGGGATCCCCTACGAGCAGTACTTC.